A selection of T cell receptor beta chains follows, all from one sample in a study of shared clonotypes between healthy human individuals. Generated by immunoSEQ multiplex PCR, the TCRdb table keeps only in-frame clones and is missing some. The table has approximately 1,000,000 clones, approximately 78% seen once. The sample consisted of memory CD4+ T cells from PBMCs. Receptor source: a man between 18 and 35 years old in good health. Some clones in this sample may be carry-over from other donors' samples. The CDR3 runs from the conserved cysteine through the conserved F or W. D genes are given only for firm matches. Only part of the rows carry a size: once, few, many, or a class if the clone is expanded.

V	J	D	size	CDR3	DNA
TRBV7-2	TRBJ2-7	TRBD2	.	CASSQRGGSVNEQYF	TGTGCCAGCTCCCAGCGGGGTGGGAGTGTGAACGAGCAGTACTTC
TRBV7-2	TRBJ2-7	.	.	CASSLDGVTYEQYF	TGTGCCAGCAGCTTAGACGGCGTCACCTACGAGCAGTACTTC
TRBV28	TRBJ1-2	.	.	CASSFQSGYGYTF	TGTGCCAGCAGTTTTCAGTCGGGGTATGGCTACACCTTC
TRBV27	TRBJ1-5	.	few	CASSFSPGVGNQPQHF	TGTGCCAGCAGTTTCTCCCCAGGGGTGGGCAATCAGCCCCAGCATTTT
TRBV7-8	TRBJ2-7	.	.	CASSLALGGSRQYF	TGTGCCAGCAGCTTAGCTTTGGGGGGCTCAAGGCAGTACTTC
TRBV7-2	TRBJ2-1	TRBD2	.	CASSTRTSGGNEQFF	TGTGCCAGCAGCACGAGGACTAGCGGGGGCAATGAGCAGTTCTTC
TRBV19	TRBJ1-3	.	.	CASSMASRGLSSGNTIYF	TGTGCCAGTAGTATGGCGTCGCGGGGCTTATCGTCTGGAAACACCATATATTTT
TRBV28	TRBJ1-4	.	.	CASSLSEKLFF	TGTGCCAGCAGTCTTAGTGAAAAACTGTTTTTT
TRBV5-1	TRBJ2-1	TRBD1	.	CASTPLGGQVMSGEQFF	TGCGCCAGCACCCCGCTAGGGGGACAGGTGATGAGCGGTGAGCAGTTCTTC
TRBV7-2	TRBJ1-2	.	.	CASSPQRVYGYTF	TGTGCCAGCAGCCCTCAGCGAGTCTATGGCTACACCTTC
TRBV20-1	TRBJ1-2	.	few	CSATANYGYTF	TGCAGTGCTACAGCTAACTATGGCTACACCTTC
TRBV25-1	TRBJ2-1	TRBD2	.	CASRGLAGRRGGNEQFF	TGTGCCAGCCGCGGACTAGCGGGGAGGCGAGGGGGGAATGAGCAGTTCTTC
TRBV25-1	TRBJ1-5	TRBD1	many	CASSGTGGYQPQHF	TGTGCCAGTTCCGGGACAGGGGGCTATCAGCCCCAGCATTTT
TRBV29-1	TRBJ2-7	TRBD1	.	CSVVRDSSYEQYF	TGCAGCGTTGTTAGGGACAGCTCCTACGAGCAGTACTTC
TRBV30	TRBJ2-2	.	.	CAWSVQINTGELFF	TGTGCCTGGAGTGTACAGATAAACACCGGGGAGCTGTTTTTT
TRBV5-4	TRBJ2-1	.	.	CASSSGLQGNEQFF	TGTGCCAGCAGCTCGGGACTCCAGGGGAATGAGCAGTTCTTC
TRBV28	TRBJ2-7	TRBD1	.	CASSLRGQGLHF	TGTGCCAGCAGTTTACGAGGACAGGGGCTCCACTTC
TRBV18	TRBJ1-1	.	once	CASSPAERAAFF	TGTGCCAGCTCCCCCGCCGAGAGGGCTGCTTTCTTT
TRBV7-9	TRBJ1-1	.	.	CASSRTGGTEAFF	TGTGCCAGCAGCCGAACGGGGGGCACTGAAGCTTTCTTT
TRBV29-1	TRBJ1-2	TRBD1	.	CSVELGDRGADGYTF	TGCAGCGTTGAATTGGGAGACAGGGGGGCAGATGGCTACACCTTC
TRBV2	TRBJ2-7	.	.	CASRDYYEQYF	TGTGCCAGCCGGGATTACTACGAGCAGTACTTC
TRBV6-1	TRBJ2-7	.	.	CASSEGPTLYEQYF	TGTGCCAGCAGTGAGGGCCCCACTCTCTACGAGCAGTACTTC
TRBV18	TRBJ2-2	.	.	CASSPRERSGTGELFF	TGTGCCAGCTCACCACGAGAGCGGTCGGGCACCGGGGAGCTGTTTTTT
TRBV11-2	TRBJ2-2	TRBD1	.	CASSWGQGPTGELFF	TGTGCCAGCAGCTGGGGACAGGGTCCCACCGGGGAGCTGTTTTTT
TRBV7-9	TRBJ1-6	.	.	CASRRTENSPLHF	TGTGCCAGCAGACGGACAGAGAATTCACCCCTCCACTTT
TRBV5-8	TRBJ2-1	.	.	CASSLGGGAYNEQFF	TGTGCCAGCAGCTTGGGAGGGGGGGCGTACAATGAGCAGTTCTTC
TRBV9	TRBJ2-7	.	.	CASSFRVVPDEQYF	TGTGCCAGCAGCTTTCGGGTCGTTCCGGACGAGCAGTACTTC
TRBV18	TRBJ1-5	.	.	CASSPRGRNYSNQPQHF	TGTGCCAGCTCACCCCGAGGGAGGAACTATAGCAATCAGCCCCAGCATTTT
TRBV5-1	TRBJ2-7	TRBD2	.	CASSLTGGSSYEQYF	TGCGCCAGCAGCTTAACGGGCGGGAGCTCCTACGAGCAGTACTTC
TRBV7-2	TRBJ2-7	.	.	CASSAAGTPTYEQYF	TGTGCCAGCAGCGCAGCCGGGACACCAACCTACGAGCAGTACTTC
TRBV7-2	TRBJ2-5	.	.	CASSLVRGSQETQYF	TGTGCCAGCAGCTTAGTTCGGGGGTCCCAAGAGACCCAGTACTTC
TRBV10-3	TRBJ1-5	.	.	CAISLQGPGGNQPQHF	TGTGCCATCAGCCTTCAGGGTCCGGGGGGCAATCAGCCCCAGCATTTT
TRBV5-1	TRBJ2-5	TRBD1	few	CASSRQGEETQYF	TGCGCCAGCAGCCGACAGGGGGAAGAGACCCAGTACTTC
TRBV19	TRBJ2-3	TRBD2	.	CASIGGLGTHF	TGTGCCAGTATAGGGGGACTAGGTACGCATTTT
TRBV20-1	TRBJ2-1	.	.	CSASAGNEQFF	TGCAGTGCTAGTGCGGGCAATGAGCAGTTCTTC
TRBV6-6	TRBJ2-7	.	.	CASSAGGSYEQYF	TGTGCCAGCAGTGCCGGGGGATCCTACGAGCAGTACTTC
TRBV6-1	TRBJ2-7	.	.	CASSESRVQTYEQYF	TGTGCCAGCAGTGAATCCCGGGTCCAGACCTACGAGCAGTACTTC
TRBV28	TRBJ2-6	.	.	CASNERSGANVLTF	TGTGCCAGCAACGAGAGGTCTGGGGCCAACGTCCTGACTTTC
TRBV5-4	TRBJ2-2	.	.	CASSFDSGELFF	TGTGCCAGCAGCTTTGACAGCGGGGAGCTGTTTTTT
TRBV28	TRBJ1-5	.	.	CASSIQPQHF	TGTGCCAGCAGTATACAGCCCCAGCATTTT
TRBV5-1	TRBJ1-4	.	few	CASSLGTVATNEKLFF	TGCGCCAGCAGCTTGGGGACAGTTGCAACTAATGAAAAACTGTTTTTT
TRBV10-3	TRBJ1-5	.	few	CAISVVSQEPQHF	TGTGCCATCAGTGTGGTGAGTCAGGAGCCCCAGCATTTT
TRBV6-6	TRBJ2-3	.	once	CASRTSRFTDTQYF	TGTGCCAGCAGAACGAGCAGATTCACAGATACGCAGTATTTT
TRBV9	TRBJ1-4	.	.	CASFRLKTNEKLFF	TGTGCCAGCTTTAGGTTGAAGACTAATGAAAAACTGTTTTTT
TRBV23-1	TRBJ2-1	TRBD2	.	CASSHPGIEGGTSGIRSYNEQFF	TGCGCCAGCAGTCATCCCGGCATCGAGGGAGGGACTAGCGGGATACGCTCCTACAATGAGCAGTTCTTC
TRBV7-3	TRBJ1-1	.	once	CASSEQDGTEAFF	TGTGCCAGCAGCGAGCAGGATGGCACTGAAGCTTTCTTT
TRBV29-1	TRBJ2-1	.	few	CSIQGYEQFF	TGCAGCATACAGGGTTATGAGCAGTTCTTC
TRBV2	TRBJ1-1	TRBD1	.	CASKDRGITEAFF	TGTGCCAGCAAGGACAGGGGGATCACTGAAGCTTTCTTT
TRBV12-5	TRBJ2-1	TRBD2	.	CASGLYPGRSGRAGRHNEQFF	TGTGCTAGTGGTTTGTACCCTGGTCGAAGCGGGAGGGCCGGACGGCACAATGAGCAGTTCTTC
TRBV5-1	TRBJ2-1	.	.	CASSLSGTAPYNEQFF	TGCGCCAGCAGCTTGTCGGGGACGGCACCATACAATGAGCAGTTCTTC
TRBV5-1	TRBJ2-2	TRBD1	once	CASSSITGTANTGELFF	TGCGCCAGCAGCTCGATAACCGGGACAGCGAACACCGGGGAGCTGTTTTTT
TRBV29-1	TRBJ2-3	.	.	CSTAQADTQYF	TGCAGCACCGCGCAAGCAGATACGCAGTATTTT
TRBV9	TRBJ2-1	.	once	CASSGGAELYNEQFF	TGTGCCAGCAGCGGCGGAGCGGAGCTCTACAATGAGCAGTTCTTC
TRBV11-3	TRBJ2-7	.	once	CASSPGGAESYEQYF	TGTGCCAGCAGCCCAGGAGGGGCAGAATCCTACGAGCAGTACTTC
TRBV5-1	TRBJ2-7	TRBD2	.	CASSFTSGRSYEQYF	TGCGCCAGCAGCTTCACTAGCGGGAGGTCCTACGAGCAGTACTTC
TRBV4-1	TRBJ2-5	TRBD2	few	CASSQDFGALREQYF	TGCGCCAGCAGCCAAGATTTCGGGGCCTTGCGGGAGCAGTACTTC
TRBV28	TRBJ2-7	.	.	CASSGLGLDEQYF	TGTGCCAGCAGTGGGTTGGGCCTGGACGAGCAGTACTTC